Below are 26 T cell receptor beta chains sequenced from a single sample in a study of shared clonotypes between healthy human individuals. Assay: immunoSEQ multiplex PCR; the TCRdb copy retains only in-frame clones and omits some. The table records a few million clones, around nine tenths of them present only once. Material: naive CD4+ T cells sorted from blood. Subset of the sample: CD45RA+ positively selected. All receptors derive from a man aged 18-30 years in good health.

The V call is TRBV6-5, the J call TRBJ2-7, with TRBD1 identical over 8 bases. V was clipped by 9 bases and J by 2 bases; unmatched bases: 9. The germline V gene encodes CDR1 MNHEY and CDR2 SVGAGI. The CDR3 is 14 amino acids. The CDR3 spells CASRATGGTYEQYF. The CDR3 nucleotides are TGTGCCAGTCGGGCTACAGGGGGGACCTACGAGCAGTACTTC.

This clone was detected once. The V call is TRBV27, the J call TRBJ2-2; TRBD1 agrees at 11 bases. The germline gives CDR1 MNHEY, CDR2 SMNVEV (reference sequence). The CDR3 has 17 residues. V trimming: 5 bases; J trimming: 1 base; junction bases outside the gene matches: 6. The CDR3 DNA follows: TGTGCCAGCAGTCGAGGACAGGGGGCGAAGAACACCGGGGAGCTGTTTTTT. Translated, it gives CASSRGQGAKNTGELFF.

The chain recombines TRBV6-1 with TRBJ1-3, with D possibly being TRBD1 (5 bases). Germline CDR1 reads MNHNS; CDR2 reads SASEGT. The CDR3 is made up of 13 amino acids. Deletions cut 2 bases from V and 8 bases from J, with 10 bases between. The CDR3 sequence is CASSESWGYTIYF. Here the CDR3 DNA reads TGTGCCAGCAGTGAAAGTTGGGGCTACACCATATATTTT.

This rearrangement joins TRBV7-8 to TRBJ1-5; D gene ambiguous. Trimming left V 1 base short and J 6 bases short, with 7 bases between. Germline V gene lookup returns CDR1 SGHVS and CDR2 FQNEAQ. This CDR3 is 13 amino acids long. CDR3 residues: CASSLEVGQPQHF. In DNA form, the CDR3 reads TGTGCCAGCAGCTTAGAGGTCGGTCAGCCCCAGCATTTT.

The V and J genes are TRBV10-3 and TRBJ1-1; weak D call: TRBD1 (5 bases). Germline assignment: CDR1 ENHRY and CDR2 SYGVKD. The V end lost 0 bases, the J end lost 7 bases, and 9 bases lay between the germline ends. This CDR3 comprises 13 residues. In DNA, the CDR3 is TGTGCCATCAGTGAGTCAGGGGAAAGTGAAGCTTTCTTT. This sequence encodes CAISESGESEAFF.

In DNA form, the CDR3 reads TGTGCCAGCAGCTTACAGGGGACCGATAATTCACCCCTCCACTTT. This gives the protein CASSLQGTDNSPLHF. The chain recombines TRBV7-2 with TRBJ1-6, with D possibly TRBD1 on 6 matching bases. This CDR3 has 15 amino acids. With 2 bases removed from V and 5 bases from J, the gap between germline ends came to 10 bases. Germline CDR1 reads SGHTA; CDR2 reads FQGNSA.

The chain joins TRBV11-2 to TRBJ2-1; 9 bases agree with TRBD2. This CDR3 has 16 residues. Per germline, CDR1 SGHAT and CDR2 FQNNGV. V gave up 3 bases and J gave up 0 bases; unmatched junction bases: 3. The CDR3 loop is CASSFRLAASYNEQFF. The CDR3 DNA is TGTGCCAGCAGCTTCAGACTAGCGGCCTCCTACAATGAGCAGTTCTTC.

The chain has TRBV6-5 and TRBJ2-5; no clear D. V was clipped by 0 bases and J by 4 bases, with 9 bases between them. Germline V lookup: CDR1 MNHEY, CDR2 SVGAGI. The CDR3 sequence is 14 residues long. CDR3 sequence: CASSYSYFTETQYF. DNA of the CDR3: TGTGCCAGCAGTTACTCCTACTTTACAGAGACCCAGTACTTC.

V usage is TRBV11-2 and J usage is TRBJ2-7, with D perhaps TRBD1 or TRBD2 (6 bases each). The CDR3 runs to 16 residues. V lost 0 bases and J lost 0, with 12 bases in between. From germline, CDR1 is SGHAT and CDR2 FQNNGV. The CDR3 sequence is CASSLDMGGLSYEQYF. DNA for the CDR3: TGTGCCAGCAGCTTAGATATGGGGGGCCTCTCCTACGAGCAGTACTTC.

The chain employs TRBV7-8 and TRBJ2-5; D might be TRBD2 (8 bases). The end of the DNA fits TRBJ2-7 better, so the J call may be wrong. Germline V gene data show CDR1 as SGHVS and CDR2 as FQNEAQ. This CDR3 is built from 15 residues. The DNA of the CDR3 is TGTGCCAGCAGCGTACGACAGGGACTAGACTACGAGCAGTACTTC. It specifies CASSVRQGLDYEQYF.

V usage is TRBV18 and J usage is TRBJ1-1, with D unresolved. Germline V lookup: CDR1 KGHSH, CDR2 LQKENI. This CDR3 spans 15 amino acids. Trimming took 6 bases from V and 5 from J, leaving 19 bases between them. The DNA of the CDR3 is TGTGCCAGCTCCCCTACGGGCACCCCCGGGACTGAAGCTTTCTTT. Amino acids: CASSPTGTPGTEAFF.

The chain joins TRBV30 to TRBJ1-6; D is perhaps TRBD1 (5 bases). Germline values: CDR1 GTSNPN, CDR2 SVGIG (reference sequence). Trimming took off 0 bases at V and 0 bases at J, with 15 bases between the two ends. The CDR3 is made up of 18 amino acids. CDR3 nucleotides: TGTGCCTGGAGTGTATCCAGGGCCCCCAGCTCCTATAATTCACCCCTCCACTTT. The encoded protein is CAWSVSRAPSSYNSPLHF.

As concerns this clone: Within the sample, other DNA sequences also encode this same CDR3. This chain links TRBV9 with TRBJ1-6; TRBD1 might be the D (6 bases). Trimming shortened V by 0 bases and J by 7 bases, and 11 bases separated the two germline ends. CDR3 size: 15 residues. In germline, CDR1 is SGDLS, CDR2 YYNGEE. The DNA for the CDR3 is TGTGCCAGCAGCGTAGTTGGCAGGGGAAATTCACCCCTCCACTTT. Its translation: CASSVVGRGNSPLHF.

This chain connects TRBV5-1 to TRBJ2-7, with D maybe TRBD2 (6 bases). This CDR3 is built from 15 residues. CDR1 is SGHRS, CDR2 YFSETQ, per germline. Trimming left V 4 bases short and J 0 bases short, with 14 bases between. Here the CDR3 reads CASSPSGSSSYEQYF. The DNA of the CDR3 is TGCGCCAGCAGCCCCAGCGGGTCGAGCTCCTACGAGCAGTACTTC. Using reference TRBV5-1 and TRBJ2-7 for the parts outside the CDR3, the full variable domain is KAGVTQTPRYLIKTRGQQVTLSCSPISGHRSVSWYQQTPGQGLQFLFEYFSETQRNKGNFPGRFSGRQFSNSRSEMNVSTLELGDSALYLCASSPSGSSSYEQYFGPGTRLTVT.

V usage is TRBV18 and J usage is TRBJ1-1; D is unclear. The germline V gene encodes CDR1 KGHSH and CDR2 LQKENI. This CDR3 region has 15 residues. The V and J ends lost 2 bases and 0 bases respectively, with 10 bases between them. The CDR3 is CASSPGGRLNTEAFF. In nucleotides, the CDR3 is TGTGCCAGCTCACCAGGCGGCAGGTTGAACACTGAAGCTTTCTTT.

With regard to this clone: The sample contains more than one DNA sequence encoding this CDR3. The chain employs TRBV20-1 and TRBJ2-7; maybe TRBD1 (6 bases). V gave up 7 bases and J gave up 3 bases, with 10 bases separating them. The CDR3 runs to 11 residues. The germline V gene has CDR1 DFQATT and CDR2 SNEGSKA (reference sequence). The CDR3 DNA reads as TGCAGTGGGCAGGGGAGCTACGAGCAGTACTTC. It specifies CSGQGSYEQYF.

A single count supports this clone. The rearrangement uses TRBV5-1 and TRBJ2-5; tentatively, D is TRBD1 or TRBD2 (5 bases each). The germline CDR1 and CDR2 sequences are SGHRS and YFSETQ. CDR3 length equals 14 residues. V dropped 4 bases and J dropped 4 bases, with 14 bases sitting between them. DNA for the CDR3: TGCGCCAGCAGCCCGGGACCGGGTTTAGAGACCCAGTACTTC. This codes for CASSPGPGLETQYF. Complete variable domain (other parts from reference TRBV5-1 and TRBJ2-5): KAGVTQTPRYLIKTRGQQVTLSCSPISGHRSVSWYQQTPGQGLQFLFEYFSETQRNKGNFPGRFSGRQFSNSRSEMNVSTLELGDSALYLCASSPGPGLETQYFGPGTRLLVL.

V gene TRBV5-1 combines with J gene TRBJ2-7; tentatively, D is TRBD1 (7 bases). The CDR3 runs 14 residues. Germline V lookup: CDR1 SGHRS, CDR2 YFSETQ. V lost 6 bases to trimming and J lost 0 bases, with 13 bases between them. CDR3 DNA sequence: TGCGCCAGCACAGGGGGGACGAGCTCCTACGAGCAGTACTTC. Translation: CASTGGTSSYEQYF.

The chain joins TRBV5-1 to TRBJ1-3, with 8 bases identical to TRBD1. CDR1 and CDR2 (germline): SGHRS, YFSETQ. J was trimmed by 2 bases and V by 4 bases; bases with no gene match: 5. The CDR3 is made up of 15 amino acids. CDR3 residues: CASSPQGEAGNTIYF. The CDR3 bases are TGCGCCAGCAGCCCACAGGGGGAAGCTGGAAACACCATATATTTT. Full variable domain (outside the CDR3, taken from reference TRBV5-1 and TRBJ1-3): KAGVTQTPRYLIKTRGQQVTLSCSPISGHRSVSWYQQTPGQGLQFLFEYFSETQRNKGNFPGRFSGRQFSNSRSEMNVSTLELGDSALYLCASSPQGEAGNTIYFGEGSWLTVV.

On this clone itself: Other DNA sequences in the same sample also yield this CDR3. The rearrangement joins TRBV7-9 to TRBJ2-5; D uncertain. CDR1 is SEHNR and CDR2 is FQNEAQ in the germline V gene (reference sequence). The CDR3 sequence is 13 residues long. V was cut by 1 base and J by 5 bases, with 8 bases left in between. CDR3 nucleotides: TGTGCCAGCAGCTTAGGCCTGGGTGAGACCCAGTACTTC. Amino acid sequence: CASSLGLGETQYF.

The table lists this clone with a count of one. V gene TRBV5-1 combines with J gene TRBJ2-5; 9 nucleotides agree with TRBD2. Germline CDR1 SGHRS, CDR2 YFSETQ. This CDR3 is 18 amino acids long. V shed 1 base, J shed 4 bases, and the junction held 14 bases outside the gene matches. CDR3 loop: CASSLNSLRTSDRETQYF. CDR3 in DNA: TGCGCCAGCAGCTTGAATTCTTTGAGGACTAGCGATAGAGAGACCCAGTACTTC.

In the case of this clone: The same CDR3 arises from other DNA sequences in this sample as well. The chain links TRBV18 to TRBJ2-3; no clear D gene. The ends were cut back, 3 bases at V and 5 bases at J, with 6 bases in the middle. The CDR3 runs 12 residues. CDR1 and CDR2 from the germline V gene are KGHSH and LQKENI. The CDR3 nucleotides are TGTGCCAGCTCACCCTTGGGAGATACGCAGTATTTT. This sequence encodes CASSPLGDTQYF.

The chain is built from TRBV6-1 and TRBJ2-7; D possibly matches TRBD1 or TRBD2 (5 bases each). V was clipped by 10 bases and J by 0 bases, with 13 bases between them. Germline-derived CDR1 and CDR2 are MNHNS and SASEGT. The CDR3 length is 13 residues. CDR3 in amino acids: CAIRRGTSYEQYF. The CDR3 nucleotides are TGTGCCATCAGAAGAGGGACCTCCTACGAGCAGTACTTC.

The rearrangement joins TRBV7-9 to TRBJ1-6; maybe TRBD1 (5 bases). This CDR3 comprises 16 residues. Trimming took off 4 bases at V and 5 bases at J, with 15 bases between the two ends. The germline V gene encodes CDR1 SEHNR and CDR2 FQNEAQ (reference sequence). The CDR3 nucleotides are TGTGCCAGCAGCTCCCATTCTTCGGGGGATAATTCACCCCTCCACTTT. Protein sequence: CASSSHSSGDNSPLHF.

The chain combines TRBV6-1 with TRBJ2-7, with D maybe TRBD1 (5 bases). With 5 bases removed from V and 2 bases from J, the gap between germline ends came to 7 bases. The CDR3 spans 12 residues. Germline V gene sequence: CDR1 MNHNS, CDR2 SASEGT. CDR3 sequence reads: CASSTQAYEQYF. The CDR3 DNA reads TGTGCCAGCAGTACACAGGCCTACGAGCAGTACTTC.

With regard to this clone: The same CDR3 also results from other DNA sequences found in this sample. This rearrangement joins TRBV6-5 to TRBJ2-1, with D possibly matching TRBD2 (5 bases). Deletions cut 6 bases from V and 2 bases from J, with 8 bases between. CDR1 is MNHEY and CDR2 is SVGAGI in the germline V gene. CDR3 length: 13 residues. CDR3 in DNA: TGTGCCAGCAGCCGCGGGCCCTACAATGAGCAGTTCTTC. It yields the protein CASSRGPYNEQFF.